This T cell receptor (beta chain) was sequenced during a study of glioma-infiltrating T cells. The CDR3 runs 13 residues. V was trimmed by 1 base and J by 4 bases, leaving 8 bases between them. The V gene's germline CDR1 is SEHNR and CDR2 FQNEAQ (reference sequence). Only a few counts were recorded for this clonotype. TCR alpha and beta CDR3 regions were amplified from RNA using iRepertoire nested multiplex PCR. Using its own MiXCR run on the multiplex PCR reads, TCRdb lists one record per CDR3 protein. The sample shows about 180,000 distinct CDR3 sequences, about 40% of them seen only once. The sequencing input was glioma tissue, nonneoplastic brain tissue, or PBMCs (not recorded which). The clonotype was recovered from a human donor with low-grade glioma or glioblastoma, undergoing nonglioma brain surgery, or in good health (not recorded which). The rearrangement uses TRBV7-9 and TRBJ2-7; D is perhaps TRBD1 or TRBD2 (5 bases each). The CDR3 reads CASSLGDQYEQYF. The DNA of the CDR3 is TGTGCCAGCAGCTTAGGGGACCAATACGAGCAGTACTTC.